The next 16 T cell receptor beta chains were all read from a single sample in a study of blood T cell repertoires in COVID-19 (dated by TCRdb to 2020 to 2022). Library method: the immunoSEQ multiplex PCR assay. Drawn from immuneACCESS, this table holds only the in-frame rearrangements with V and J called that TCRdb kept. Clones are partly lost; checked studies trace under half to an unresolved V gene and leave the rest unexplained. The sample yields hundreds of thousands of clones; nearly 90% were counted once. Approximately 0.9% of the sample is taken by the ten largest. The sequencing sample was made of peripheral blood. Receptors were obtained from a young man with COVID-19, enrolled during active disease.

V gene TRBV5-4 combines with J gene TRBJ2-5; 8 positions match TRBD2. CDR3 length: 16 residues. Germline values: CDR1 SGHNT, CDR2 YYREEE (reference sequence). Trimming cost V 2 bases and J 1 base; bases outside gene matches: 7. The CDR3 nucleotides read TGTGCCAGCAGCTTCGGAGCCGGGACTAGCCAAGAGACCCAGTACTTC. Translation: CASSFGAGTSQETQYF.

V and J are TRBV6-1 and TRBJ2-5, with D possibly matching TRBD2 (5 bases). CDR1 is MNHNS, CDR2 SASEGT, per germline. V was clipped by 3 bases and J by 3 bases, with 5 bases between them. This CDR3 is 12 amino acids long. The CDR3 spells CASSEGEETQYF. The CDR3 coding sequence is TGTGCCAGCAGTGAGGGAGAAGAGACCCAGTACTTC.

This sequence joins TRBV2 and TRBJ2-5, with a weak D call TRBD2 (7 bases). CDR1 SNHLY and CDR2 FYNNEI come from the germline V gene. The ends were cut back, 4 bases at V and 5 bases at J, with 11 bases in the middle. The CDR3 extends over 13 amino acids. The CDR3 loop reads CASSAGGWETQYF. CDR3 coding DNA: TGTGCCAGCAGTGCGGGGGGCTGGGAGACCCAGTACTTC.

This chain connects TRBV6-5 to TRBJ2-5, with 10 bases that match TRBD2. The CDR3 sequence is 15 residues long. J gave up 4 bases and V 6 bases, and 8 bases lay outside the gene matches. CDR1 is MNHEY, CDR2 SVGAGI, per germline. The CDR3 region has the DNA TGTGCCAGCAGCCCCGCGCTAGCGGGGGCAGAGACCCAGTACTTC. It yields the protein CASSPALAGAETQYF.

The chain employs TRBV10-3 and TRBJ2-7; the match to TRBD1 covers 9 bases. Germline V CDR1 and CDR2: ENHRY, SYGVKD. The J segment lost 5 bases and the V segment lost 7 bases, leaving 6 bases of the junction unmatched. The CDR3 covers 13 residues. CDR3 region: CAIKPGQGDEQYF. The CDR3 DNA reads TGTGCCATCAAACCGGGACAGGGTGACGAGCAGTACTTC.

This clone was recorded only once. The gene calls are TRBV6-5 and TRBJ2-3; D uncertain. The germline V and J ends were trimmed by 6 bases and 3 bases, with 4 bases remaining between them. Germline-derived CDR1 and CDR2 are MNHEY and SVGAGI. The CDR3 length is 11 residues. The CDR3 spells CASRSTDTQYF. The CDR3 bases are TGTGCCAGCAGGTCAACAGATACGCAGTATTTT.

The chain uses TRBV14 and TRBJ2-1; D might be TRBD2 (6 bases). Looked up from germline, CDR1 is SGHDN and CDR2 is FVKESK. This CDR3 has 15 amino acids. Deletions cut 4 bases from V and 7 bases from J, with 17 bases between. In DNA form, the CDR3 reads TGTGCCAGCAGCCCAAGTAGAATGCTAGCGAATGAGCAGTTCTTC. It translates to CASSPSRMLANEQFF.

CDR3 nucleotides: TGTGCCAGCAGCCGGCAGGGAGGCTACGAGCAGTACTTC. It translates to CASSRQGGYEQYF. V usage is TRBV14 and J usage is TRBJ2-7; weak D call: TRBD2 (6 bases). The CDR3 loop spans 13 amino acids. V lost 4 bases and J lost 3, with 10 bases in between. Germline-derived CDR1 and CDR2 are SGHDN and FVKESK.

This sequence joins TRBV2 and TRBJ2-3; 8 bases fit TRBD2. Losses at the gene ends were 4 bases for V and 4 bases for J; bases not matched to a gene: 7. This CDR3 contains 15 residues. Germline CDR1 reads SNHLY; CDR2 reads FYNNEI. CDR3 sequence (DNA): TGTGCCAGCAGTGGGAGCGGGAGTGAAGCAGATACGCAGTATTTT. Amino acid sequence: CASSGSGSEADTQYF.

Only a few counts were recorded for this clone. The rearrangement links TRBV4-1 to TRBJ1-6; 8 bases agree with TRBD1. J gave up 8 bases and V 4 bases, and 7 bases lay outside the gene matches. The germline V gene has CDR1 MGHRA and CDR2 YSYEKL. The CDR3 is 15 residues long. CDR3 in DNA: TGCGCCAGCAGCCCCGGACAGGGTACGGATTCACCCCTCCACTTT. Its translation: CASSPGQGTDSPLHF.

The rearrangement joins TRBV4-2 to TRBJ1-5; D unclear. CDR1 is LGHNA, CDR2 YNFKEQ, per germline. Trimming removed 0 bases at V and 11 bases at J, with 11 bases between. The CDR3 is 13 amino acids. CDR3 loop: CASSQDGVTAQHF. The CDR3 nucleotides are TGTGCCAGCAGCCAAGATGGCGTTACAGCCCAGCATTTT.

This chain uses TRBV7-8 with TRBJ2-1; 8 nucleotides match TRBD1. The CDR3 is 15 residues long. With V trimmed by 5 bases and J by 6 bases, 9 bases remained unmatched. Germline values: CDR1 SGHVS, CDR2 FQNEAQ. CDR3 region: CASSQWTGMFNEQFF. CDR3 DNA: TGTGCCAGCAGCCAATGGACAGGGATGTTCAATGAGCAGTTCTTC.

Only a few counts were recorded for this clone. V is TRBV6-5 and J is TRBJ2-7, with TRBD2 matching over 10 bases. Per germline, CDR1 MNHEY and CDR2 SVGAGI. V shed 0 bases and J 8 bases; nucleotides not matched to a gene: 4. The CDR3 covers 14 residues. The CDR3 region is CASSYSVTSGQQYF. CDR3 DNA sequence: TGTGCCAGCAGTTACTCGGTGACTAGCGGGCAGCAGTACTTC.

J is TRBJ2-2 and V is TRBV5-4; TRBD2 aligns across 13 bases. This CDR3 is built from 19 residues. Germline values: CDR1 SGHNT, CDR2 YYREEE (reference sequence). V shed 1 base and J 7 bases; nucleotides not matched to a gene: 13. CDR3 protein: CASSLPAFGLAGDSGELFF. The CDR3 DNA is TGTGCCAGCAGCTTGCCCGCTTTCGGACTAGCGGGAGATAGCGGGGAGCTGTTTTTT. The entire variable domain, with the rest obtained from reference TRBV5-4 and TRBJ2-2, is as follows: ETGVTQSPTHLIKTRGQQVTLRCSSQSGHNTVSWYQQALGQGPQFIFQYYREEENGRGNFPPRFSGLQFPNYSSELNVNALELDDSALYLCASSLPAFGLAGDSGELFFGEGSRLTVL.

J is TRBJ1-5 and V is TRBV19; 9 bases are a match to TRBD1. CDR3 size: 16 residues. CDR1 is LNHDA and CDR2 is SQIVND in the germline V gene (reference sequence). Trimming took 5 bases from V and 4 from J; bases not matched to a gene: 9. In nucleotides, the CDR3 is TGTGCCAGTAGTTCTCAACAGGGGGCTGGGAATCAGCCCCAGCATTTT. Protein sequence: CASSSQQGAGNQPQHF.

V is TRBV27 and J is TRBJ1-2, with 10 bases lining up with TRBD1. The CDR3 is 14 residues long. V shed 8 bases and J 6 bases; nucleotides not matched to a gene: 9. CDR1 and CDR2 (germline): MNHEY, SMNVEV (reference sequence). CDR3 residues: CASGDRGLANGYTF. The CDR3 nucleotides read TGTGCCAGCGGTGACAGGGGGCTCGCAAATGGCTACACCTTC.